The 27 T cell receptor beta chains presented below share a single source sample, sequenced in a study of blood T cell repertoires in COVID-19. The method was immunoSEQ multiplex PCR; TCRdb's version includes in-frame clones alone and lacks a portion of them. The repertoire holds approximately 500,000 clones, with around 89% as singletons. The sample comprised PBMCs or T cells enriched from blood (not recorded which). The receptors were sampled from a woman aged 35 to 49 who had recovered from COVID-19.

This chain connects TRBV4-3 to TRBJ2-7; 7 bases are shared with TRBD1. J gave up 4 bases and V 0 bases, and 6 bases lay outside the gene matches. Germline assignment: CDR1 LGHNA and CDR2 YSLEER. The CDR3 totals 15 residues. The CDR3 loop is CASSQERGRAYEQYF. CDR3 sequence (DNA): TGCGCCAGCAGCCAAGAGAGGGGGCGCGCATACGAGCAGTACTTC.

J is TRBJ1-2 and V is TRBV29-1; TRBD1 agrees at 9 bases. With 6 bases clipped from V and 7 bases from J, the junction kept 12 bases outside the gene matches. This CDR3 region has 14 residues. Germline V CDR1 and CDR2: SQVTM, ANQGSEA. In nucleotides, the CDR3 is TGCAGCGTCGCTCCACAGGGGGCGCTTGTTGGCTACACCTTC. Amino acid sequence: CSVAPQGALVGYTF.

The chain uses TRBV6-2 or TRBV6-3 and TRBJ1-1; the match to TRBD1 covers 9 bases. CDR1 and CDR2 (germline): MNHEY, SVGEGT. After removal of 5 bases from V and 8 bases from J, the junction contained 12 bases not matched to a gene. The CDR3 runs to 15 residues. The CDR3 nucleotides read TGTGCCAGCAGTGCAACTCTCACAGGGGGCAAGGAAGCTTTCTTT. Translation gives CASSATLTGGKEAFF.

This clone was counted a single time. The chain uses TRBV30 and TRBJ1-2, with D possibly being TRBD1 (5 bases). This CDR3 comprises 12 residues. CDR1 is GTSNPN and CDR2 is SVGIG in the germline V gene (reference sequence). Trimming shortened V by 4 bases and J by 4 bases, and 10 bases separated the two germline ends. The CDR3 DNA follows: TGTGCCTGGATGGTAGGGGTCTATGGCTACACCTTC. Its protein is CAWMVGVYGYTF. Together with reference TRBV30 and TRBJ1-2, the CDR3 gives the full variable domain: SQTIHQWPATLVQPVGSPLSLECTVEGTSNPNLYWYRQAAGRGLQLLFYSVGIGQISSEVPQNLSASRPQDRQFILSSKKLLLSDSGFYLCAWMVGVYGYTFGSGTRLTVV.

The chain joins TRBV7-9 to TRBJ1-3; a possible D gene is TRBD1 (5 bases). Germline assignment: CDR1 SEHNR and CDR2 FQNEAQ (reference sequence). The CDR3 runs to 16 residues. With 5 bases removed from V and 0 bases from J, the gap between germline ends came to 14 bases. The CDR3 sequence: CASSPRRGYSGNTIYF. The CDR3 region has the DNA TGTGCCAGCAGCCCACGGAGGGGTTACTCTGGAAACACCATATATTTT.

This clone appeared a single time. V is TRBV10-2 and J is TRBJ1-2; unclear D gene. The CDR3 spans 15 residues. Germline loops: CDR1 WSHSY, CDR2 SAAADI. With 6 bases removed from V and 2 bases from J, the gap between germline ends came to 16 bases. DNA for the CDR3: TGCGCCAGCAGCGCGACTTCCGCCCTAAACTATGGCTACACCTTC. This sequence encodes CASSATSALNYGYTF.

The chain recombines TRBV2 with TRBJ1-1; 7 bases are a match to TRBD1. The length of the CDR3 is 11 residues. The J segment lost 7 bases and the V segment lost 9 bases, leaving 5 bases of the junction unmatched. In germline, CDR1 is SNHLY, CDR2 FYNNEI. Here the CDR3 reads CARTTGVEAFF. CDR3 nucleotide sequence: TGTGCCAGGACCACAGGGGTTGAAGCTTTCTTT.

V usage is TRBV4-1 and J usage is TRBJ2-4; a possible D gene is TRBD2 (6 bases). The germline gives CDR1 MGHRA, CDR2 YSYEKL. V was shortened by 0 bases and J by 0 bases, with 18 bases between the two germline ends. The CDR3 is 19 amino acids. CDR3 in DNA: TGCGCCAGCAGCCAAGATTTGGCCCCTACGGGGGTAGCCAAAAACATTCAGTACTTC. It is translated as CASSQDLAPTGVAKNIQYF.

This chain links TRBV4-1 with TRBJ1-6, with 9 positions matching TRBD1. Germline CDR1 MGHRA, CDR2 YSYEKL. This CDR3 is 16 amino acids long. J lost 9 bases, V lost 3 bases, and 9 bases had no gene match. This chain's CDR3 is CASSQPPGQGASPLHF. The CDR3 region has the DNA TGCGCCAGCAGCCAGCCACCGGGACAGGGAGCTTCACCCCTCCACTTT.

The chain uses TRBV5-4 and TRBJ2-7; no reliable D call. The V end lost 4 bases, the J end lost 2 bases, and 13 bases lay between the germline ends. Germline lookup yields CDR1 SGHNT and CDR2 YYREEE (reference sequence). The CDR3 has 14 residues. CDR3 DNA sequence: TGTGCCAGCAGCATACAGCTTAATCCCTACGAGCAGTACTTC. Amino acid sequence: CASSIQLNPYEQYF.

The chain joins TRBV29-1 to TRBJ1-4, with 9 bases matching TRBD1. The CDR3 is made up of 13 amino acids. V dropped 6 bases and J dropped 6; count of bases not matched to a gene: 5. CDR1 and CDR2 (germline): SQVTM, ANQGSEA. The CDR3 sequence is CSVYRGQDEKLFF. Written as DNA, the CDR3 is TGCAGCGTGTACAGGGGGCAGGATGAAAAACTGTTTTTT.

J is TRBJ2-1 and V is TRBV12-5; D gene ambiguous. Germline loops: CDR1 LGHNT, CDR2 FRNRAP. This CDR3 contains 13 residues. The germline V and J ends were trimmed by 2 bases and 1 base, with 3 bases remaining between them. The CDR3 region is CASGLLSYNEQFF. DNA for the CDR3: TGTGCTAGTGGTTTGCTTTCCTACAATGAGCAGTTCTTC.

V usage is TRBV5-1 and J usage is TRBJ1-1, with 7 bases identical to TRBD1. The CDR3 is made up of 15 amino acids. J gave up 2 bases and V 2 bases, and 6 bases lay outside the gene matches. Germline assignment: CDR1 SGHRS and CDR2 YFSETQ. In DNA, the CDR3 is TGCGCCAGCAGCTTCCTGACAGGGCGAAACACTGAAGCTTTCTTT. Encoded protein: CASSFLTGRNTEAFF.

This chain links TRBV3-1 (or the pseudogene TRBV3-2) with TRBJ2-1; possible D gene TRBD2, 7 bases. V gave up 1 base and J gave up 9 bases, with 16 bases separating them. The CDR3 runs 15 residues. The V gene's germline CDR1 is LGHDT and CDR2 YNNKEL (reference sequence). DNA of the CDR3: TGTGCCAGCAGCCAAGGGGGGGGCGGGCCCACTGAGCAGTTCTTC. Translated, it gives CASSQGGGGPTEQFF.

This chain joins TRBV6-5 and TRBJ1-5; no clear D. This CDR3 is built from 13 residues. Germline V gene lookup returns CDR1 MNHEY and CDR2 SVGAGI. V was trimmed by 0 bases and J by 9 bases, leaving 9 bases between them. The DNA of the CDR3 is TGTGCCAGCAGTTACTCTGCCGGTCGGCCCCAGCATTTT. Amino acids: CASSYSAGRPQHF.

V usage is TRBV14 and J usage is TRBJ1-5; TRBD1 aligns across 9 bases. Looked up from germline, CDR1 is SGHDN and CDR2 is FVKESK. The ends lost 2 bases at V and 7 bases at J; junction bases unmatched: 12. This CDR3 is 17 amino acids long. The CDR3 nucleotides read TGTGCCAGCAGCCAATTTTGGGGACAGGGAGCCGGGCAGCCCCAGCATTTT. This codes for CASSQFWGQGAGQPQHF.

V and J are TRBV5-4 and TRBJ2-5; D ambiguous. Trimming cost V 0 bases and J 0 bases, with 9 bases left between them. Looked up from germline, CDR1 is SGHNT and CDR2 is YYREEE (reference sequence). The CDR3 loop spans 15 amino acids. The DNA of the CDR3 is TGTGCCAGCAGCTTGGCATTGCGGAACCAAGAGACCCAGTACTTC. Amino acids: CASSLALRNQETQYF.

The rearrangement links TRBV20-1 to TRBJ2-7; perhaps TRBD2 as D (5 bases). V was clipped by 3 bases and J by 2 bases, with 14 bases between them. The CDR3 has 14 residues. Germline CDR1 reads DFQATT; CDR2 reads SNEGSKA (reference sequence). The CDR3 bases are TGCAGTGCTAGTTTCCCTCGCGGGCCCTACGAGCAGTACTTC. Its protein product is CSASFPRGPYEQYF.

This clone was picked up one time. The chain links TRBV4-2 to TRBJ1-2; tentative D call: TRBD1 (5 bases). The CDR3 is 17 residues long. V lost 2 bases and J 6 bases, leaving 22 bases between the germline ends. The germline gives CDR1 LGHNA, CDR2 YNFKEQ. The CDR3 DNA follows: TGTGCCAGCAGCCAAATCCAGGGTGGGTGGGGAACAGATGGCTACACCTTC. Translation: CASSQIQGGWGTDGYTF.

J is TRBJ1-1 and V is TRBV19, with D possibly matching TRBD1 (5 bases). CDR1 is LNHDA and CDR2 is SQIVND in the germline V gene (reference sequence). This CDR3 has 13 amino acids. The germline V and J ends were trimmed by 5 bases and 1 base, with 8 bases remaining between them. The CDR3 DNA reads as TGTGCCAGTAGTTTTCAGGGGAACACTGAAGCTTTCTTT. Translated, it gives CASSFQGNTEAFF.

This clone was seen only a few times. The chain is built from TRBV5-1 and TRBJ1-1; D remains unclear. Trimming left V 0 bases short and J 4 bases short, with 13 bases between. The CDR3 runs 15 residues. Germline V gives CDR1 SGHRS, CDR2 YFSETQ. CDR3 sequence: CASSLEGAGSTEAFF. Written as DNA, the CDR3 is TGCGCCAGCAGCTTGGAGGGCGCGGGTAGCACTGAAGCTTTCTTT.

The count of this clone is one. The V call is TRBV13, the J call TRBJ2-7, with no clear D. The CDR3 totals 12 residues. Deletions cut 0 bases from V and 6 bases from J, with 6 bases between. Germline-derived CDR1 and CDR2 are PRHDT and FYEKMQ (reference sequence). CDR3 loop: CASSLGRGEQYF. In DNA form, the CDR3 reads TGTGCCAGCAGCTTAGGCAGAGGCGAGCAGTACTTC.

This chain connects TRBV5-4 to TRBJ2-3, with 9 positions matching TRBD2. Germline CDR1 reads SGHNT; CDR2 reads YYREEE (reference sequence). Trimming took 0 bases from V and 4 from J; bases not matched to a gene: 6. CDR3 length: 16 residues. CDR3 DNA: TGTGCCAGCAGCTTGGGGGGTAGCGGGAGATCAGATACGCAGTATTTT. This encodes CASSLGGSGRSDTQYF.

This rearrangement joins TRBV6-5 to TRBJ1-4, with D uncertain. The CDR3 spans 13 residues. CDR1 is MNHEY and CDR2 is SVGAGI in the germline V gene. Deletions cut 6 bases from V and 4 bases from J, with 9 bases between. CDR3 loop: CASSRVHNEKLFF. Here the CDR3 DNA reads TGTGCCAGCAGCCGGGTCCATAATGAAAAACTGTTTTTT.

The chain carries TRBV5-5 and TRBJ1-5; 8 bases agree with TRBD1. In germline, CDR1 is SGHKS, CDR2 YYEKEE (reference sequence). The J segment lost 6 bases and the V segment lost 4 bases, leaving 9 bases of the junction unmatched. The CDR3 runs 15 residues. The CDR3 sequence: CASSTLTGEGQPQHF. For the CDR3, the DNA is TGTGCCAGCAGCACCCTGACAGGGGAGGGTCAGCCCCAGCATTTT.

This chain links TRBV19 with TRBJ1-1; D unclear. The CDR3 is 12 amino acids. V lost 2 bases to trimming and J lost 10 bases, with 11 bases between them. Looked up from germline, CDR1 is LNHDA and CDR2 is SQIVND (reference sequence). The CDR3 reads CASSIRGRGAFF. The CDR3 DNA reads as TGTGCCAGTAGTATAAGAGGCAGAGGAGCTTTCTTT.

Here the CDR3 reads CATSELAGTGLITDTQYF. As DNA, the CDR3 is TGTGCCACCAGTGAATTGGCGGGGACAGGGCTTATCACAGATACGCAGTATTTT. The chain has TRBV24-1 and TRBJ2-3, with 9 positions matching TRBD1. This CDR3 is 18 amino acids long. The trim removed 4 bases at V and 2 bases at J, leaving 12 bases unmatched. Germline V gene data show CDR1 as KGHDR and CDR2 as SFDVKD.